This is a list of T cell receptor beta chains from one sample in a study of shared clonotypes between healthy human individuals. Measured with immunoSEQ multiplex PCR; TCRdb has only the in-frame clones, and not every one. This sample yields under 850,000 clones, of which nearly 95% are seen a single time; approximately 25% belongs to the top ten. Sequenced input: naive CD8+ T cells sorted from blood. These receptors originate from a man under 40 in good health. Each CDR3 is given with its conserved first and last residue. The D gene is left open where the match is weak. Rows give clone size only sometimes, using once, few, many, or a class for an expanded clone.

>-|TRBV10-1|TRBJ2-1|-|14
CASSDSDSYNEQFF
TGCGCCAGCAGTGACTCGGACTCCTACAATGAGCAGTTCTTC
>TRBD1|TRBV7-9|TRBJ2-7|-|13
CASSRDSSYEQYF
TGTGCCAGCAGCCGGGACAGCTCCTACGAGCAGTACTTC
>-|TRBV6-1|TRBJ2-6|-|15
CASSELWLGANVLTF
TGTGCCAGCAGTGAATTGTGGTTGGGGGCCAACGTCCTGACTTTC
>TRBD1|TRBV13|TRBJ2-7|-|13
CASSLTGVNEQYF
TGTGCCAGCAGCCTGACAGGGGTCAACGAGCAGTACTTC
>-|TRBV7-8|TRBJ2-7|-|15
CASSRTSRLSYEQYF
TGTGCCAGCAGCCGAACCAGCAGGTTATCCTACGAGCAGTACTTC
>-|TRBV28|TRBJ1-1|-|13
CASSFPGITEAFF
TGTGCCAGCAGTTTCCCAGGGATCACTGAAGCTTTCTTT
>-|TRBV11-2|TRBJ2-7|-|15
CASSSKTTGSYEQYF
TGTGCCAGCAGCTCAAAAACCACGGGCTCCTACGAGCAGTACTTC
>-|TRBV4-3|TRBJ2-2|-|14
CASSQDWEAGELFF
TGCGCCAGCAGCCAAGATTGGGAAGCCGGGGAGCTGTTTTTT
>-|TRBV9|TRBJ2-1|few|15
CASSVEGVGYNEQFF
TGTGCCAGCAGCGTAGAGGGAGTAGGCTACAATGAGCAGTTCTTC
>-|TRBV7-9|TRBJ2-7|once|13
CASSPPGSYEQYF
TGTGCCAGCAGCCCCCCGGGTTCCTACGAGCAGTACTTC
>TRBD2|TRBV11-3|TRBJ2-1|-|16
CASSESGLAGSWGQFF
TGTGCCAGCAGCGAGTCCGGACTAGCGGGATCTTGGGGGCAGTTCTTC
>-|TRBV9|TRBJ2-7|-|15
CASSVDDSPFYEQYF
TGTGCCAGCAGCGTAGATGACAGCCCCTTCTACGAGCAGTACTTC
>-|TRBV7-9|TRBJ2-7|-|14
CASSLGDESYEQYF
TGTGCCAGCAGCTTAGGGGACGAGTCCTACGAGCAGTACTTC
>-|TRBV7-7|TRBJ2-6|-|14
CASSTNSGANVLTF
TGTGCCAGCAGCACCAACTCTGGGGCCAACGTCCTGACTTTC
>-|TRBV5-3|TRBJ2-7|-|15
CARSFDRGVRYEQYF
TGTGCCAGAAGCTTCGATCGCGGCGTACGCTACGAGCAGTACTTC
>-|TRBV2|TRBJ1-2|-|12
CASKRGDGGYTF
TGTGCCAGCAAACGGGGGGATGGTGGCTACACCTTC
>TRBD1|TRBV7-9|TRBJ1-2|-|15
CASSFGDRGDYGYTF
TGTGCCAGCAGCTTTGGGGACAGGGGCGACTATGGCTACACCTTC
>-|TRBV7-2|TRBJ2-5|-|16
CASSLEGGTGWETQYF
TGTGCCAGCAGCTTAGAGGGGGGGACAGGATGGGAGACCCAGTACTTC
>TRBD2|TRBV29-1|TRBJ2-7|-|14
CSVVPSGVSYEQYF
TGCAGCGTTGTGCCTAGCGGGGTCTCCTACGAGCAGTACTTC
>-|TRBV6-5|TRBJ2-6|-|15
CASSSDGSGANVLTF
TGTGCCAGCAGTTCGGACGGCTCTGGGGCCAACGTCCTGACTTTC
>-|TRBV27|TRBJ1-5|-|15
CASGQGFGSNQPQHF
TGTGCCAGCGGTCAGGGATTTGGGAGCAATCAGCCCCAGCATTTT
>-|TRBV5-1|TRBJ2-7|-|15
CASSLGLGVSYEQYF
TGCGCCAGCAGCTTGGGTCTGGGTGTCTCCTACGAGCAGTACTTC
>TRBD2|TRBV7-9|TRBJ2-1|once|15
CASSLTSGVYNEQFF
TGTGCCAGCAGCTTAACTAGCGGGGTCTACAATGAGCAGTTCTTC
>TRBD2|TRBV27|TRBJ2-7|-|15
CASSLMASGSYEQYF
TGTGCCAGCAGTCTCATGGCTAGCGGGAGCTACGAGCAGTACTTC
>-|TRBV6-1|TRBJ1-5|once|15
CASREGIFSNQPQHF
TGTGCCAGCCGGGAAGGGATTTTTAGCAATCAGCCCCAGCATTTT
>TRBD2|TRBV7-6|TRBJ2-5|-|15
CASSLVSGSQETQYF
TGTGCCAGCAGCTTAGTTAGCGGGAGCCAAGAGACCCAGTACTTC
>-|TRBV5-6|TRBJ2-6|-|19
CASLFRAGREVAGANVLTF
TGTGCCAGCCTCTTTAGGGCCGGCAGGGAGGTTGCCGGGGCCAACGTCCTGACTTTC
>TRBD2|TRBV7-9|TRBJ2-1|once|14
CASSHGLAANEQFF
TGTGCCAGCAGCCACGGACTAGCGGCCAATGAGCAGTTCTTC
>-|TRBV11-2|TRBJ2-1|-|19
CASSLGSRGGGAIYNEQFF
TGTGCCAGCAGCTTAGGCTCGCGGGGTGGCGGAGCCATATACAATGAGCAGTTCTTC
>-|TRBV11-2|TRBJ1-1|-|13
CASSFWGLGEAFF
TGTGCCAGCAGCTTTTGGGGGCTTGGTGAAGCTTTCTTT
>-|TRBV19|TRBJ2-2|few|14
CASSIWWNTGELFF
TGTGCCAGTAGTATTTGGTGGAACACCGGGGAGCTGTTTTTT
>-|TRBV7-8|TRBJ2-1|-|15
CASSPSRSSYNEQFF
TGTGCCAGCAGCCCGTCTCGGAGCTCCTACAATGAGCAGTTCTTC
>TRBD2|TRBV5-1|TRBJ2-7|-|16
CASSLGRGRGTYEQYF
TGCGCCAGCAGCTTGGGTCGCGGGAGGGGAACCTACGAGCAGTACTTC
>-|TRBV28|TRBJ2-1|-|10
CASSLNEQFF
TGTGCCAGCAGCCTCAATGAGCAGTTCTTC
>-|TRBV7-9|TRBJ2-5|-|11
CASGGIETQYF
TGTGCCAGCGGGGGGATTGAGACCCAGTACTTC
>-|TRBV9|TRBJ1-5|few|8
CASSPQHF
TGTGCCAGCAGCCCTCAGCATTTT
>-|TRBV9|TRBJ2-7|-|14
CASSVGPGNVEQYF
TGTGCCAGCAGCGTAGGTCCAGGGAACGTCGAGCAGTACTTC
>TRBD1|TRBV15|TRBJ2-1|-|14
CATSMDRGYNEQFF
TGTGCCACCAGCATGGACAGGGGATACAATGAGCAGTTCTTC
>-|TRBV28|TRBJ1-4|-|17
CASRIREGLIGNEKLFF
TGTGCCAGCAGAATCCGGGAGGGATTAATCGGAAATGAAAAACTGTTTTTT